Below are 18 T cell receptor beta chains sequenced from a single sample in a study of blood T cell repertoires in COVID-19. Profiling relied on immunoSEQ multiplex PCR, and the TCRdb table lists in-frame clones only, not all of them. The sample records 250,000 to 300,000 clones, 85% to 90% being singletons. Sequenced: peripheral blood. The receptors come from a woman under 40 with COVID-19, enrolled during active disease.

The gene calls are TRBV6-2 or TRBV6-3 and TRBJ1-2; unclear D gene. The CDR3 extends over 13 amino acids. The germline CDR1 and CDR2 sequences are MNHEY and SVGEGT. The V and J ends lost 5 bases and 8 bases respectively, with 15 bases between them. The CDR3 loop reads CASSLPSKLGYTF. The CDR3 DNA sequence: TGTGCCAGCAGTCTACCTAGTAAACTGGGCTACACCTTC.

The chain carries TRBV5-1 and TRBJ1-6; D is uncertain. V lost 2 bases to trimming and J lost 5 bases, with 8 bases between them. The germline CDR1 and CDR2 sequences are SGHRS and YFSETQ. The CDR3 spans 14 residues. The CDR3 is CASSFGGDNSPLHF. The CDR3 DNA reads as TGCGCCAGCAGCTTCGGCGGTGATAATTCACCCCTCCACTTT.

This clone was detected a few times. CDR3 coding DNA: TGTGCCAGCAGTCCGCCGGGACAGCCTAACTATGGCTACACCTTC. Translating gives CASSPPGQPNYGYTF. J is TRBJ1-2 and V is TRBV28; TRBD1 matches 7 bases. The CDR3 sequence is 15 residues long. The germline CDR1 and CDR2 sequences are MDHEN and SYDVKM. The V segment lost 5 bases and the J segment 0 bases; nucleotides outside the gene matches: 6.

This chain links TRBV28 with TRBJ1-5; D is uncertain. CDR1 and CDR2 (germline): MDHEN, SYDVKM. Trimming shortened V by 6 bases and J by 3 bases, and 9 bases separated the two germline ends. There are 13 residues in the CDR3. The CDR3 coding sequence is TGTGCCAGCAGCTGGAGCCACAATCAGCCCCAGCATTTT. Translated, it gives CASSWSHNQPQHF. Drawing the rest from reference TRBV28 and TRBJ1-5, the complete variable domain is DVKVTQSSRYLVKRTGEKVFLECVQDMDHENMFWYRQDPGLGLRLIYFSYDVKMKEKGDIPEGYSVSREKKERFSLILESASTNQTSMYLCASSWSHNQPQHFGDGTRLSIL.

Written as DNA, the CDR3 is TGTGCCAGCAGCTTAGATGGCGGGGCGGACAATGAGCAGTTCTTC. Translated: CASSLDGGADNEQFF. The chain carries TRBV7-2 and TRBJ2-1, with a possible D match to TRBD2 (6 bases). From germline, CDR1 is SGHTA and CDR2 FQGNSA. The CDR3 runs 15 residues. V lost 1 base and J 5 bases, leaving 12 bases between the germline ends.

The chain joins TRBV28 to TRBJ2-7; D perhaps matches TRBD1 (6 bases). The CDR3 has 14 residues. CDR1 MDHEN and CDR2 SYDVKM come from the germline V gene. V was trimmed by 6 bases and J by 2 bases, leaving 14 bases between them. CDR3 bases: TGTGCCAGCAGCCCCCCTGACAGGCCCTACGAGCAGTACTTC. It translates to CASSPPDRPYEQYF. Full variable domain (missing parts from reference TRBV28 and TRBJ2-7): DVKVTQSSRYLVKRTGEKVFLECVQDMDHENMFWYRQDPGLGLRLIYFSYDVKMKEKGDIPEGYSVSREKKERFSLILESASTNQTSMYLCASSPPDRPYEQYFGPGTRLTVT.

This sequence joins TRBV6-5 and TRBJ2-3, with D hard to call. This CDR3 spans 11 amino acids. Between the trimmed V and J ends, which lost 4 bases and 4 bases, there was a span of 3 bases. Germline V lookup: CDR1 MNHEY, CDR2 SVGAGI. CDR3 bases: TGTGCCAGCAGTTTATCAGATACGCAGTATTTT. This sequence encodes CASSLSDTQYF.

CDR3 sequence: CASSVLAGVDTQYF. The DNA of the CDR3 is TGTGCCAGCAGTGTCCTAGCGGGAGTTGATACGCAGTATTTT. The rearrangement uses TRBV25-1 and TRBJ2-3; TRBD2 matches at 10 bases. V was clipped by 4 bases and J by 6 bases; unmatched bases: 4. The CDR3 is 14 amino acids. Germline loops: CDR1 MGHDK, CDR2 SYGVNS.

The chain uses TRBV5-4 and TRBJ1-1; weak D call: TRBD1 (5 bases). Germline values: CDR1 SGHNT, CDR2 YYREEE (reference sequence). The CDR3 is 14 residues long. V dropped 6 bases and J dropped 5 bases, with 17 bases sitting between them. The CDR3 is CASTVGQGRTEAFF. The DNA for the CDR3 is TGTGCCAGCACCGTGGGGCAGGGAAGGACTGAAGCTTTCTTT.

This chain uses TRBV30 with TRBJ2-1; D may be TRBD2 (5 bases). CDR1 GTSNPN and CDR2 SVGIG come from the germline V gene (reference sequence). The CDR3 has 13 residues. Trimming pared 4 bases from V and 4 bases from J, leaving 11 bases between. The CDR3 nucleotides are TGTGCCTGGACTCCGGGGTCGTACAATGAGCAGTTCTTC. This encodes CAWTPGSYNEQFF.

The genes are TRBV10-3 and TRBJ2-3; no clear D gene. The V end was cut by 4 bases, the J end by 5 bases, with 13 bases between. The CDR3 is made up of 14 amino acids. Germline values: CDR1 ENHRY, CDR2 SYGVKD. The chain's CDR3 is CAISVGDSGDTQYF. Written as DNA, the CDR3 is TGTGCCATCAGTGTAGGAGATAGTGGAGATACGCAGTATTTT.

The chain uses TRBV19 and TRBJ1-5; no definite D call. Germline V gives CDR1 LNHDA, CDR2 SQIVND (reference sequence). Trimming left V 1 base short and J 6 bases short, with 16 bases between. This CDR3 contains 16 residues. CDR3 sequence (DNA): TGTGCCAGTAGTATAGTGTTTCGGGGTTACGGTCAGCCCCAGCATTTT. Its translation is CASSIVFRGYGQPQHF.

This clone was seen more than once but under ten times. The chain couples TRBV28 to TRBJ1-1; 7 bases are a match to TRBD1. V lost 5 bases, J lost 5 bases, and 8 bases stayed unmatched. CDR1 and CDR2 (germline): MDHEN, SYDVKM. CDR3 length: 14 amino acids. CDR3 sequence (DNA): TGTGCCAGCAGTCCAGGACAGGATACAACTGAAGCTTTCTTT. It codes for CASSPGQDTTEAFF.

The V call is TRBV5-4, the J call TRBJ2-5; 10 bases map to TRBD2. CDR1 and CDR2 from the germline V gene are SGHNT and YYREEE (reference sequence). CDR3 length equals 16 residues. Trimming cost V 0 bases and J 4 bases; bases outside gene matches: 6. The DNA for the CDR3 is TGTGCCAGCAGCTTGGCGTTAGCGGGAGGTGCAGAGACCCAGTACTTC. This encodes CASSLALAGGAETQYF.

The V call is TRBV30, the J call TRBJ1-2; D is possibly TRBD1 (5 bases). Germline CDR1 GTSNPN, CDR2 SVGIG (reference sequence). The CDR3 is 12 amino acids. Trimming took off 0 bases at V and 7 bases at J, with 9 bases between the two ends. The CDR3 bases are TGTGCCTGGAGTGTACCGCAGGGTGGCTACACCTTC. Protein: CAWSVPQGGYTF.

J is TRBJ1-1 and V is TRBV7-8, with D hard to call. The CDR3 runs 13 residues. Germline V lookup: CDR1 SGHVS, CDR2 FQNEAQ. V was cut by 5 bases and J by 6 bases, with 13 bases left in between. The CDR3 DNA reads TGTGCCAGCAGCCTTGAGCTACCCGCTGAAGCTTTCTTT. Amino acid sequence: CASSLELPAEAFF.

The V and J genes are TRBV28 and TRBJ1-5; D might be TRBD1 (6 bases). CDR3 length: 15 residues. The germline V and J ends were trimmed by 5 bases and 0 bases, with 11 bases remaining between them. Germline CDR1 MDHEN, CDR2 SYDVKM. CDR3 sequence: CASSRQAYSNQPQHF. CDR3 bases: TGTGCCAGCAGTAGACAGGCTTATAGCAATCAGCCCCAGCATTTT.

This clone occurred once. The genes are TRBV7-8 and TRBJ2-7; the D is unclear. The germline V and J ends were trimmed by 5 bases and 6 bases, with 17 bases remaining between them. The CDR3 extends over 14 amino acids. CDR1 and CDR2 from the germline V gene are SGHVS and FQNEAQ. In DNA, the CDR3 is TGTGCCAGCAGCCCTAGAGTCGGAACTGGCGAGCAGTACTTC. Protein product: CASSPRVGTGEQYF.